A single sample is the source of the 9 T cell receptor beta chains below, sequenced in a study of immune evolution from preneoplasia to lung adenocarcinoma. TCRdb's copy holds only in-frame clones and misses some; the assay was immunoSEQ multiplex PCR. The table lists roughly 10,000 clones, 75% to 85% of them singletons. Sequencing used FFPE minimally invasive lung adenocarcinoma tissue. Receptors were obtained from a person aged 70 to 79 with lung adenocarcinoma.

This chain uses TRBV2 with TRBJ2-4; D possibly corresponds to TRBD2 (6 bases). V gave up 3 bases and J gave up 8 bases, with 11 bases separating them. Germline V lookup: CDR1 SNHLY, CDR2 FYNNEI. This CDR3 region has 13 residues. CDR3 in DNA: TGTGCCAGCAGTGACGCAGGGAGGTACATTCAGTACTTC. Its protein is CASSDAGRYIQYF. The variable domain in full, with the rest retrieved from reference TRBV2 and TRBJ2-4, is EPEVTQTPSHQVTQMGQEVILRCVPISNHLYFYWYRQILGQKVEFLVSFYNNEISEKSEIFDDQFSVERPDGSNFTLKIRSTKLEDSAMYFCASSDAGRYIQYFGAGTRLSVL.

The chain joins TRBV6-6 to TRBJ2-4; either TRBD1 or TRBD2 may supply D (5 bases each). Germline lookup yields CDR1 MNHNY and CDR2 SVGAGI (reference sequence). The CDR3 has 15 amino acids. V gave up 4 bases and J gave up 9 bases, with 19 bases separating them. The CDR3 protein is CASSWDALKFGIQYF. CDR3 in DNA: TGTGCCAGCAGTTGGGACGCATTGAAATTTGGCATTCAGTACTTC.

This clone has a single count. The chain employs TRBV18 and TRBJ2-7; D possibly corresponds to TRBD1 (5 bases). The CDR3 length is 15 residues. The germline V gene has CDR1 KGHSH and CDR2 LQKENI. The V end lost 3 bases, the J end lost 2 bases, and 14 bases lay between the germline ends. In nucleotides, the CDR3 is TGTGCCAGCTCACCGGTCAGGGATAGACCCTACGAGCAGTACTTC. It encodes CASSPVRDRPYEQYF.

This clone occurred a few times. For the CDR3, the DNA is TGTGCCAGCAGCGTCTATGGGGATCAGCCCCAGCATTTT. It is translated as CASSVYGDQPQHF. The rearrangement joins TRBV9 to TRBJ1-5; no clear D. This CDR3 comprises 13 residues. Germline CDR1 SGDLS, CDR2 YYNGEE. V shed 2 bases and J shed 5 bases, with 8 bases lying between them.

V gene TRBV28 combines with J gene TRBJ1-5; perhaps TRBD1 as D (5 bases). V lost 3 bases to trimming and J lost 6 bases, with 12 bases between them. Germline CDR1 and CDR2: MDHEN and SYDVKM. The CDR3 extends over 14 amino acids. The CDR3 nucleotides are TGTGCCAGCAGTTTCTGGGGCTGGGGTCAGCCCCAGCATTTT. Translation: CASSFWGWGQPQHF.

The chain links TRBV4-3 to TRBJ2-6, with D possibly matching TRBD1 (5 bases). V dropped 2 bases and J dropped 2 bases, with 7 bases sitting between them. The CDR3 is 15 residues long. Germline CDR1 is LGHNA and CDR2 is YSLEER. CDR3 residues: CASSQSGTGANVLTF. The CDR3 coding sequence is TGCGCCAGCAGCCAATCAGGGACTGGGGCCAACGTCCTGACTTTC.

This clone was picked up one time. In DNA form, the CDR3 reads TGTGCCTGGAGTGAGGGGGCCCTCCACTTT. It is translated as CAWSEGALHF. The chain has TRBV30 and TRBJ1-6, with D possibly being TRBD1 (6 bases). Germline CDR1 reads GTSNPN; CDR2 reads SVGIG (reference sequence). This CDR3 comprises 10 residues. With 1 base removed from V and 14 bases from J, the gap between germline ends came to 6 bases.

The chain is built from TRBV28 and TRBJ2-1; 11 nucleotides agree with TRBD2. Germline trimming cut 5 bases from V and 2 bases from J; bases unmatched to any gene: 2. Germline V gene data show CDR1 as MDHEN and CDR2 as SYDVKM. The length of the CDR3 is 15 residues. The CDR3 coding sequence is TGTGCCAGCAGTGAGACTAGCGGGGCCTACAATGAGCAGTTCTTC. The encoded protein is CASSETSGAYNEQFF.

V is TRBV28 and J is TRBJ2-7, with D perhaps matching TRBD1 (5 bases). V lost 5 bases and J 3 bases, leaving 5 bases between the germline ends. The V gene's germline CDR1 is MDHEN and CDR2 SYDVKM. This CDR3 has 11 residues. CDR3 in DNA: TGTGCCAGCAGTAGGGGCTACGAGCAGTACTTC. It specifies CASSRGYEQYF.